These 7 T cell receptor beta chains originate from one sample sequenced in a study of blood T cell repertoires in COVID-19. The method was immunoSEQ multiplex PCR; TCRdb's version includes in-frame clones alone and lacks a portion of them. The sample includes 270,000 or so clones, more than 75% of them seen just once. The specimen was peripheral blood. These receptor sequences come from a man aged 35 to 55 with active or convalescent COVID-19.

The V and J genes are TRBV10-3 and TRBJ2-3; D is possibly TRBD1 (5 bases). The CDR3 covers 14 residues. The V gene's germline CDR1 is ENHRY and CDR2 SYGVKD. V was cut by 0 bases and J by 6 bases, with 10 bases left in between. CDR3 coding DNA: TGTGCCATCAGTGAGTCGGAGACAGCTGATACGCAGTATTTT. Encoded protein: CAISESETADTQYF.

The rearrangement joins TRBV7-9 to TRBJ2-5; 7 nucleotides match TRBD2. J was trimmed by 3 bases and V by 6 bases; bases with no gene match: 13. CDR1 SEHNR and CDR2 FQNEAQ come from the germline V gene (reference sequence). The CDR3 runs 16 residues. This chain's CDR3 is CASSTERGTREETQYF. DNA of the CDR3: TGTGCCAGCAGTACGGAGCGGGGTACGCGAGAAGAGACCCAGTACTTC.

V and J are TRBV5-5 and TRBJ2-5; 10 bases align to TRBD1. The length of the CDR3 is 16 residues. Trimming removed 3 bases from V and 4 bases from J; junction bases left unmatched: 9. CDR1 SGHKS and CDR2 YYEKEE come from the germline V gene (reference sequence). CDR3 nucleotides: TGTGCCAGCAGCTCGGTTGGGACAGGGGTTGGAGAGACCCAGTACTTC. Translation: CASSSVGTGVGETQYF.

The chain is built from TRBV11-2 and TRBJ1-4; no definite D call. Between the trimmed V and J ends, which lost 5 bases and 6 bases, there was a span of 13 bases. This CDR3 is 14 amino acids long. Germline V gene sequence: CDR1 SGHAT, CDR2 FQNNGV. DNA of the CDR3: TGTGCCAGCAGCCCCCCCAGCGGTTATGAAAAACTGTTTTTT. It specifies CASSPPSGYEKLFF.

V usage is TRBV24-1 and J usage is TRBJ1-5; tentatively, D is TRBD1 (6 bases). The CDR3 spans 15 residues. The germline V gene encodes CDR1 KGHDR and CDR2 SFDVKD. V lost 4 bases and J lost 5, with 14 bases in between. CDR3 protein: CATSDPGQQYQPQHF. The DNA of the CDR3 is TGTGCCACCAGTGACCCAGGACAGCAGTATCAGCCCCAGCATTTT.

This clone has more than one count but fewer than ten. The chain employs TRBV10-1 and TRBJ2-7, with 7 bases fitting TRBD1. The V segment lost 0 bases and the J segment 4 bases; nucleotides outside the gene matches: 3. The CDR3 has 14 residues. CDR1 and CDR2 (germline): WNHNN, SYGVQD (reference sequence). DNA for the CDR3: TGCGCCAGCAGTGAGTCCGGGACAGTGTACGAGCAGTACTTC. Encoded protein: CASSESGTVYEQYF.

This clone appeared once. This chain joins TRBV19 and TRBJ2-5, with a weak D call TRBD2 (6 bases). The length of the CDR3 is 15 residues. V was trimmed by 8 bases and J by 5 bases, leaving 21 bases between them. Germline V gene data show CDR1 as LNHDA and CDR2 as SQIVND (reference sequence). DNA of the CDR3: TGTGCCAGTGGAGGGAGCGGGCTAACCGTTGAGACCCAGTACTTC. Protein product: CASGGSGLTVETQYF. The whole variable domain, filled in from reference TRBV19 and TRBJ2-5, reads DGGITQSPKYLFRKEGQNVTLSCEQNLNHDAMYWYRQDPGQGLRLIYYSQIVNDFQKGDIAEGYSVSREKKESFPLTVTSAQKNPTAFYLCASGGSGLTVETQYFGPGTRLLVL.